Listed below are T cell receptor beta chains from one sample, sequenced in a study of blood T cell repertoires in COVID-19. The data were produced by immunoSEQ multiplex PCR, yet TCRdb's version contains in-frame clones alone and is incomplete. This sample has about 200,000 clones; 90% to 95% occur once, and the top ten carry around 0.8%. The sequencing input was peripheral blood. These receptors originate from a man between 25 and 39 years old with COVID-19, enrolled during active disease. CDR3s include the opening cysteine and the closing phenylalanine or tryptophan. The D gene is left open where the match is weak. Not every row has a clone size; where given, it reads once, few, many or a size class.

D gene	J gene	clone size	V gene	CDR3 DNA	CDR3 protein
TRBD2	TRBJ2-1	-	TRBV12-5	TGTGCTAGTGTGACTAGCGGGGGCCCAAGGGATGAGCAGTTCTTC	CASVTSGGPRDEQFF
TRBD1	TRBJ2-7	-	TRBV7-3	TGTGCCAGCAGCCATGGACAGGGACACGAGCAGTACTTC	CASSHGQGHEQYF
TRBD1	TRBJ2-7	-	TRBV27	TGTGCCAGCAGTCCGTGGGACAGGGGTTTGACCTACGAGCAGTACTTC	CASSPWDRGLTYEQYF
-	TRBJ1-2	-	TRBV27	TGTGCCAGCAGTTTAGAAGGACGGGGTGGCTACACCTTC	CASSLEGRGGYTF
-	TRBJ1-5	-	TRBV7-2	TGTGCCAGCAGCTTCGTGGGAGGAAGCAATCAGCCCCAGCATTTT	CASSFVGGSNQPQHF
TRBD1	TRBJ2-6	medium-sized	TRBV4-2	TGTGCCAGCAGCCAAGATCGGACAGGCCCAGACGTCCTGACTTTC	CASSQDRTGPDVLTF
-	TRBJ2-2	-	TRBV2	TGTGCCAGCAGTGAGGACAAGAACACCGGGGAGCTGTTTTTT	CASSEDKNTGELFF
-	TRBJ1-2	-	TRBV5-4	TGTGCCAGCAGCTTCGGTCGGCAGGGCTATGGCTACACCTTC	CASSFGRQGYGYTF
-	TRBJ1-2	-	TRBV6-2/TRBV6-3	TGTGCCAGCAGCCCTAGACAGAAAACTAACTATGGCTACACCTTC	CASSPRQKTNYGYTF
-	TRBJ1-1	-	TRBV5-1	TGCGCCAGCAGCTTGGCCCCGGCCCAGGGCACTGAAGCTTTCTTT	CASSLAPAQGTEAFF
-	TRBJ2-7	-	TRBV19	TGTGCCAGTTCGGAAGTCGGGCAGGGTGGCTACGAGCAGTACTTC	CASSEVGQGGYEQYF
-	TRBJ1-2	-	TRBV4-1	TGCGCCAGCAGCCAGCCCATGGAAGGGGCCTATGGCTACACCTTC	CASSQPMEGAYGYTF
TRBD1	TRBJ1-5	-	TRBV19	TGTGCCAGTAGTATAGATCCGGGGACAGTTCAGCCCCAGCATTTT	CASSIDPGTVQPQHF
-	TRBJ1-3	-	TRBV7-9	TGTGCCAGCAGCTTGGGGTGGGACATCAATCAAGGAAACACCATATATTTT	CASSLGWDINQGNTIYF
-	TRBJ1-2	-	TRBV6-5	TGTGCCAGCAGTAGACAGGACCACTATGGCTACACCTTC	CASSRQDHYGYTF
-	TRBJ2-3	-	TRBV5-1	TGCGCCAGCAGCTTGATTCCGGCGGGCGGAGATACGCAGTATTTT	CASSLIPAGGDTQYF
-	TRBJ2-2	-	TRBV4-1	TGCGCCAGCAGCCAAGGTGGGCGGGGATCGAACACCGGGGAGCTGTTTTTT	CASSQGGRGSNTGELFF
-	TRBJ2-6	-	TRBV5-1	TGCGCCAGCAGCTTGAGGCAGGTCGGCTCTGGGGCCAACGTCCTGACTTTC	CASSLRQVGSGANVLTF
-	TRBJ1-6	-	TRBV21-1	TGTGCCAGCAGCAAGGGAGGGGTCTCACCCCTCCACTTT	CASSKGGVSPLHF
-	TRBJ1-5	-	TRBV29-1	TGCAGCGCGACACAGGGAAATCAGCCCCAGCATTTT	CSATQGNQPQHF
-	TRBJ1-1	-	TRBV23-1	TGCGCCAGCTCCCCCCTCCTATTAAGGGAGGACACTGAAGCTTTCTTT	CASSPLLLREDTEAFF
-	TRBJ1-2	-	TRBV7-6	TGTGCCAGCAGCCCTGGGGTAACAGGCCTCCATGATAACTATGGCTACACCTTC	CASSPGVTGLHDNYGYTF
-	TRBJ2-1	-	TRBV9	TGTGCCAGCAGCGTAAGGCGGGGGCCGCACAATGAGCAGTTCTTC	CASSVRRGPHNEQFF
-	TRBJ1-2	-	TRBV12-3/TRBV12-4	TGTGCCAGCAGTTTCAGGGGCGGTGGCTACACCTTC	CASSFRGGGYTF
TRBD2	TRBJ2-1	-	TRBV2	TGTGCCAGCAGTGAAAGGGCGGGGGGGCCCAAGCAGTTCTTC	CASSERAGGPKQFF
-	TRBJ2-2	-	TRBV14	TGTGCCAGCAGCCAAGTACAGGGAAACACCGGGGAGCTGTTTTTT	CASSQVQGNTGELFF
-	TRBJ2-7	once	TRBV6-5	TGTGCCAGCAGCTCGACAGCGACCGGGTTTTACGAGCAGTACTTC	CASSSTATGFYEQYF
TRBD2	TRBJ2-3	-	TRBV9	TGTGCCGCCGCTAAAGGACTAGACAACACAGATACGCAGTATTTT	CAAAKGLDNTDTQYF
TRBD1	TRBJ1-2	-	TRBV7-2	TGTGCCAGCAGCGGACAGGGGAAGGATGGCTACACCTTC	CASSGQGKDGYTF
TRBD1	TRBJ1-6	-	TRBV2	TGTGCCAGCGGACAGGGTATAACCTCACCCCTCCACTTT	CASGQGITSPLHF
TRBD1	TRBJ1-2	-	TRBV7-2	TGTGCCAGCAGCTTAGTTGGGACAGGGTCTGGCTACACCTTC	CASSLVGTGSGYTF
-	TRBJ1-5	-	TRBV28	TGTGCCAGCAGCTTACAGGGACAGCCCCAGCATTTT	CASSLQGQPQHF
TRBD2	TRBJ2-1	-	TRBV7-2	TGTGCCAGCAGCCAAGCAAGCGGGGGCTCCTACAATGAGCAGTTCTTC	CASSQASGGSYNEQFF
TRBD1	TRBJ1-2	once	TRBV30	TGTGCCTCGCGGCGACAGGGTGCCATCAATGGCTACACCTTC	CASRRQGAINGYTF
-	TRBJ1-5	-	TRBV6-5	TGTGCCAGCAGTTCGGGGGGGGGCAATCAGCCCCAGCATTTT	CASSSGGGNQPQHF
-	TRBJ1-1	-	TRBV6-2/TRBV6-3	TGTGCCAGCAGTTACCCCACAAGGAACACTGAAGCTTTCTTT	CASSYPTRNTEAFF
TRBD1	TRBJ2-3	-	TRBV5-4	TGTGCCAGCAGCTCTAGGACAGGGGCAGATACGCAGTATTTT	CASSSRTGADTQYF
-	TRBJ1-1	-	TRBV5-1	TGCGCCAGCAGCTGGACCGACAGGACTGAAGCTTTCTTT	CASSWTDRTEAFF
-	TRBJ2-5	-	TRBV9	TGTGCCAGCAGCGCTGGTGTGGGGGCTGGGGAGACCCAGTACTTC	CASSAGVGAGETQYF
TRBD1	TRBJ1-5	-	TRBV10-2	TGCGCCAGCAGGCCCACGGGACAGGGGGCCGCCCAGTCTCAGCCCCAGCATTTT	CASRPTGQGAAQSQPQHF
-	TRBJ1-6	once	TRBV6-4	TGTGCCAGCAGCCTTTATGGAGGGGTAGAGGGAAATTCACCCCTCCACTTT	CASSLYGGVEGNSPLHF
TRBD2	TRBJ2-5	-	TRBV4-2	TGTGCCAGCAGCCAAGATTTAACTAGCGGGGGAGAGACCCAGTACTTC	CASSQDLTSGGETQYF
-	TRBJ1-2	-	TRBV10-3	TGTGCCACAACGAGAGAAGGGGCAGACTATGGCTACACCTTC	CATTREGADYGYTF
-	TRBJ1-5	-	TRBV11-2	TGTGCCAGCAGCCCCGCCCGGGGGTCGGGACGTCAGCCCCAGCATTTT	CASSPARGSGRQPQHF
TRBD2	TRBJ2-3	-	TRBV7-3	TGTGCCAGCAGCTCCGGGACTAGCGGGCCGGCGGATACGCAGTATTTT	CASSSGTSGPADTQYF